This entry lists 13 T cell receptor beta chains sequenced from one sample in a study of tumor and adjacent non-tumor tissue in lung cancer. RNA was extracted from bulk tissue without any cell sorting. This non-tumor lung sample came from over 3 cm beyond the tumor edge. A modified ARM-PCR protocol with three rounds of nested PCR amplified TCRbeta. Each CDR3 protein gets one entry after TCRdb re-called the multiplex PCR reads with MiXCR. Of 98,000 or so distinct CDR3 sequences in the sample, about 80% were seen once. The sequencing input was distant non-tumor lung tissue. The receptors were gathered from a man between 60 and 75 years old with small cell lung cancer.

Remarks on this clonotype: This clone may be a read error of a much larger clone one base away. The chain employs TRBV20-1 and TRBJ1-5; the D gene could be TRBD1 or TRBD2 (5 bases each). The J call may be faulty, since TRBJ2-3 better matches the DNA end. The germline V gene has CDR1 DFQATT and CDR2 SNEGSKA (reference sequence). This CDR3 contains 14 residues. CDR3 nucleotide sequence: TGCAGTGCTAGACAGGGACCGAGCAATCAGCCCCAGTATTTT. Its translation: CSARQGPSNQPQYF.

As for this clonotype: This could be a read error, since a much larger clone is one nucleotide away. The CDR3 region is CASSDRATDNEQFF. In nucleotides, the CDR3 is TGTGCCAGCAGTGACAGGGCTACCGACAATGAGCAGTTCTTC. The gene calls are TRBV2 and TRBJ2-1; TRBD1 might be the D (5 bases). This CDR3 region has 14 residues. V dropped 3 bases and J dropped 5 bases, with 11 bases sitting between them. CDR1 is SNHLY and CDR2 is FYNNEI in the germline V gene.

A remark on this clonotype: One junction end does not reproduce the germline sequence, and a read error may be involved. This chain uses TRBV11-2 with TRBJ2-7; 8 bases fit TRBD1. This CDR3 contains 12 residues. Looked up from germline, CDR1 is SGHAT and CDR2 is FQNNGV. In DNA, the CDR3 is TGTGTCAGCAGCTCAGGGGGCTTGGAGCAATACTTC. It yields the protein CVSSSGGLEQYF.

About this clonotype: At one end, the junction sequence differs from germline, possibly due to a read error. This rearrangement joins TRBV11-2 to TRBJ1-2; TRBD1 matches 7 bases. Per germline, CDR1 SGHAT and CDR2 FQNNGV. The CDR3 has 13 amino acids. The CDR3 spells CDSDDRDNYGYTF. CDR3 DNA: TGCGACAGCGACGACAGGGATAACTATGGCTACACCTTC.

The chain joins TRBV29-1 to TRBJ1-5, with D possibly matching TRBD1 (5 bases). This CDR3 region has 13 residues. Trimming shortened V by 4 bases and J by 9 bases, and 16 bases separated the two germline ends. Germline assignment: CDR1 SQVTM and CDR2 ANQGSEA. CDR3 nucleotides: TGCAGCGTTGGGGGCGTGGGAGATCGGCCCCAGCATTTT. Its translation is CSVGGVGDRPQHF.

Worth noting for this clonotype: At one of its ends the junction is not consistent with the germline gene, which may arise from a read error. This sequence joins TRBV4-2 and TRBJ2-5; 7 bases map to TRBD2. Germline CDR1 reads LGHNA; CDR2 reads YNFKEQ. The CDR3 consists of 15 residues. The CDR3 DNA follows: TGTGCCAGCAGCCTAGGGGCTAGCGGACAAGAGACCCAGTATTTC. The encoded protein is CASSLGASGQETQYF.

The gene calls are TRBV11-3 and TRBJ2-7; the D is unclear. V was clipped by 5 bases and J by 6 bases, with 14 bases between them. This CDR3 contains 13 residues. Looked up from germline, CDR1 is SGHNT and CDR2 is YENEEA. The CDR3 bases are TGTGCCAGCAGCATAGGGATGTGGAGCGAGCAGTACTTC. Amino acid sequence: CASSIGMWSEQYF. The full variable domain, with the rest looked up from reference TRBV11-3 and TRBJ2-7, is EAGVVQSPRYKIIEKKQPVAFWCNPISGHNTLYWYLQNLGQGPELLIRYENEEAVDDSQLPKDRFSAERLKGVDSTLKIQPAELGDSAVYLCASSIGMWSEQYFGPGTRLTVT.

To note about this clonotype: Sequence at one end of the junction differs from germline and may be a read error. This chain uses TRBV30 with TRBJ1-1; no clear D gene. The germline CDR1 and CDR2 sequences are GTSNPN and SVGIG (reference sequence). The CDR3 is 14 residues long. Written as DNA, the CDR3 is TGTGCCTGGAGTGACCCGGGCGGTTACACTGAAACTTTCTTC. Protein product: CAWSDPGGYTETFF.

To note about this clonotype: The CDR3 ends on some other residue instead of the conserved phenylalanine or tryptophan, so this is likely a read error. The chain couples TRBV5-1 to TRBJ2-1, with 7 bases identical to TRBD1. Germline V gene data show CDR1 as SGHRS and CDR2 as YFSETQ. The CDR3 has 15 residues. CDR3 DNA sequence: TGCACCAGCAGCCTTGGACAGGAGGCATCCAATGAGCAGTTCGTC. It is translated as CTSSLGQEASNEQFV.

For this clonotype: This may be a read error: a much more frequent sequence differs by one nucleotide. The chain is built from TRBV12-3 or TRBV12-4 and TRBJ2-1; 9 positions match TRBD2. This CDR3 region has 15 residues. V dropped 6 bases and J dropped 7; count of bases not matched to a gene: 10. CDR3 in amino acids: CASRTGLAVGNEQFF. The CDR3 region has the DNA TGTGCCAGCAGAACGGGACTAGCAGTAGGAAATGAGCAGTTCTTC.

Note on this clonotype: Relative to the germline gene, one junction end is altered; a read error may explain this. This sequence joins TRBV12-3 or TRBV12-4 and TRBJ1-2, with a possible D match to TRBD1 (6 bases). The CDR3 has 17 residues. CDR3 sequence (DNA): TGTGCCAGCGGTTTAAGCAGGACAGTGAAGTCCGGCTATGGCTACACCTTC. This gives the protein CASGLSRTVKSGYGYTF.

This clonotype was recorded many times. The chain recombines TRBV5-1 with TRBJ2-3; D unclear. V was clipped by 0 bases and J by 3 bases, with 8 bases between them. CDR3 size: 14 residues. Germline V gene data show CDR1 as SGHRS and CDR2 as YFSETQ. Written as DNA, the CDR3 is TGCGCCAGCAGCTTGGAAGGGTGGACAGATACGCAGTATTTT. This codes for CASSLEGWTDTQYF.

For this clonotype: Mismatch with germline at one junction end may stem from a read error. The gene calls are TRBV6-5 and TRBJ1-6, with a weak D call TRBD1 (5 bases). Germline V gene sequence: CDR1 MNHEY, CDR2 SVGAGI. The CDR3 length is 11 residues. CDR3 in amino acids: CASTGVWTPPF. CDR3 sequence (DNA): TGTGCCAGCACGGGGGTATGGACCCCTCCATTT.